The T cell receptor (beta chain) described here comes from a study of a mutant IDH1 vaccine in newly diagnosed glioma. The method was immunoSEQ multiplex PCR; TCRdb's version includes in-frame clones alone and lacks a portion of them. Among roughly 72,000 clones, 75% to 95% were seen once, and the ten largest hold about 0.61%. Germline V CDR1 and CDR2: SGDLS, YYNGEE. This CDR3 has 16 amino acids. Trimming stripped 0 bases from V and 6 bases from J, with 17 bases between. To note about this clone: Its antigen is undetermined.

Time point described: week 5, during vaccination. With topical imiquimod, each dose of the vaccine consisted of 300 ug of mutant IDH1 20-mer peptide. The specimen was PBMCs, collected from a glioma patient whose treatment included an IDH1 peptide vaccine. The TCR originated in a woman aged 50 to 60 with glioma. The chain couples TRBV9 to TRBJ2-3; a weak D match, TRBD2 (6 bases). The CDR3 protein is CASSVEGLTKVDTQYF. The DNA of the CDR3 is TGTGCCAGCAGCGTAGAGGGACTCACGAAGGTTGATACGCAGTATTTT.